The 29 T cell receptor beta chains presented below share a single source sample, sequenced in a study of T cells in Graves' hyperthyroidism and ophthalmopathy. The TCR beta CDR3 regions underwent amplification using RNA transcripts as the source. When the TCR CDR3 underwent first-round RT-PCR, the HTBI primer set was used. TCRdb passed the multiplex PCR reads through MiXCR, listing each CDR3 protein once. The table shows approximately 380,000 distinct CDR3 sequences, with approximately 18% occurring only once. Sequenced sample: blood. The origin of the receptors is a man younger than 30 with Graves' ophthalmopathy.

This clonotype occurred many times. Here the CDR3 DNA reads TGTGCCAGCAAAGGGACCTATGGCTACACCTTC. Protein: CASKGTYGYTF. The V call is TRBV2, the J call TRBJ1-2; D is perhaps TRBD1 (5 bases). V lost 7 bases and J 4 bases, leaving 7 bases between the germline ends. The germline V gene has CDR1 SNHLY and CDR2 FYNNEI. This CDR3 region has 11 residues.

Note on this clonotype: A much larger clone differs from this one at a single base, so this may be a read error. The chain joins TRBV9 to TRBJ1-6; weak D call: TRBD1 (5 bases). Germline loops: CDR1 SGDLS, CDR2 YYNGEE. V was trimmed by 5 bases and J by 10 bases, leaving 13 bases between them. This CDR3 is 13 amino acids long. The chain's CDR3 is CASRSTAYSPLHF. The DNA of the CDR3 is TGTGCCAGCAGGTCGACAGCATACTCACCCCTCCACTTT.

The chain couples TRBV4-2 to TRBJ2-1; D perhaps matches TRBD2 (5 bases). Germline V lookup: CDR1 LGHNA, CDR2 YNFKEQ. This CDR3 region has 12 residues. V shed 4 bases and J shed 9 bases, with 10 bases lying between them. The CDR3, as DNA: TGTGCCAGCAGCCCTAGCAGGACTGAGCAGTTCTTC. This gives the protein CASSPSRTEQFF.

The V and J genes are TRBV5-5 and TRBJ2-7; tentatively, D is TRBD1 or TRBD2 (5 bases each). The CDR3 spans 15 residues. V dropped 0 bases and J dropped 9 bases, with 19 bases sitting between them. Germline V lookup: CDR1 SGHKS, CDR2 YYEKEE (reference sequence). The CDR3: CASSLARQQWDRQYF. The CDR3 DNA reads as TGTGCCAGCAGCTTGGCGCGCCAGCAGTGGGACCGGCAGTACTTC.

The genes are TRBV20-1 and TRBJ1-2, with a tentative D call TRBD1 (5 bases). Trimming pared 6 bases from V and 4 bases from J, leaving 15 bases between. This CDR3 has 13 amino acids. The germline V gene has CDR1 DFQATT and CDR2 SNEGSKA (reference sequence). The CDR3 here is CSAQDYRSYGYTF. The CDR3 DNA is TGCAGTGCACAGGATTACAGGTCCTATGGCTACACCTTC.

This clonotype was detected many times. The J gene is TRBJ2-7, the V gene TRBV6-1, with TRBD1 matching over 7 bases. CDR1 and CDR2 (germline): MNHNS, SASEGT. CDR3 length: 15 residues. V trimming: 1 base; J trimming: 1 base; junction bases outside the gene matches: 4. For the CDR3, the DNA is TGTGCCAGCAGTGAAGGACAGGGACCTTCCTACGAGCAGTACTTC. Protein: CASSEGQGPSYEQYF.

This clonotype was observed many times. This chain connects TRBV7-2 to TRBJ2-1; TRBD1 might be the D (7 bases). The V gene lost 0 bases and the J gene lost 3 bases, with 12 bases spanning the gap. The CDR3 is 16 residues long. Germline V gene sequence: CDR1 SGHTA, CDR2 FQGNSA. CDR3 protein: CASSLAGGGGYNEQFF. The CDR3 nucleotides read TGTGCCAGCAGCTTAGCTGGAGGGGGCGGCTACAATGAGCAGTTCTTC.

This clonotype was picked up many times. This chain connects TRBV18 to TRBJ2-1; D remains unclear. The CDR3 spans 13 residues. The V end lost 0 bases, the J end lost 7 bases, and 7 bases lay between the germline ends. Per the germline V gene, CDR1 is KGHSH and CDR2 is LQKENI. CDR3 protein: CASSPPQVNEQFF. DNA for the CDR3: TGTGCCAGCTCACCACCGCAGGTGAATGAGCAGTTCTTC.

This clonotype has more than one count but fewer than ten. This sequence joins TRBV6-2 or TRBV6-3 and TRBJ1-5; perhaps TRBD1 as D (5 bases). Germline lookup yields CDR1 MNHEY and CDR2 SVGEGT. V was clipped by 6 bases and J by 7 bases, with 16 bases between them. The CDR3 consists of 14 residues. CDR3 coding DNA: TGTGCCAGCAGCCCTGATGGGGGTTGGCAGCCCCAGCATTTT. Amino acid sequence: CASSPDGGWQPQHF.

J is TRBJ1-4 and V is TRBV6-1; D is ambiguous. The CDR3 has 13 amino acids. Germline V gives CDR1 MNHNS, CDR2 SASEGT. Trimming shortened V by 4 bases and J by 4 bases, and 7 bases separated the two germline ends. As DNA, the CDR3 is TGTGCCAGCAGTGTCTCGCTTAATGAAAAACTGTTTTTT. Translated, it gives CASSVSLNEKLFF.

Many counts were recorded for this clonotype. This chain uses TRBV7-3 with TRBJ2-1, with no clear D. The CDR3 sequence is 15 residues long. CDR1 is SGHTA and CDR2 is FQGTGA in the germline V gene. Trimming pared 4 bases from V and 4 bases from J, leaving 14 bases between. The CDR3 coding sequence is TGTGCCAGCAGCTCCCTGAGTAGTAATTACAATGAGCAGTTCTTC. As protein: CASSSLSSNYNEQFF.

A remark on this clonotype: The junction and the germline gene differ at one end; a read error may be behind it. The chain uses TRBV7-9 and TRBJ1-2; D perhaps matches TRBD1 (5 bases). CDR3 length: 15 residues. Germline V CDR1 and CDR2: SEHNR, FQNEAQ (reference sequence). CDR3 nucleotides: TGCGCCAGCAGCCAAGTTCCCCAGCAGGGTCAAGGCTACACCTTC. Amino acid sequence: CASSQVPQQGQGYTF.

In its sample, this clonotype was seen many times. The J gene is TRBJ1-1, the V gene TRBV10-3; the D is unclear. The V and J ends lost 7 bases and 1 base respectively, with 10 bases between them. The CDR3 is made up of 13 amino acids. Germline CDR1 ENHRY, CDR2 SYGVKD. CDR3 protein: CAITRWGNTEAFF. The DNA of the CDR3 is TGTGCCATCACCCGATGGGGGAACACTGAAGCTTTCTTT.

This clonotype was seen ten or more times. The DNA for the CDR3 is TGTGCCAGCAGCCCCGGGACAGGGGGTAATGAGCAGTACTTC. Amino acid sequence: CASSPGTGGNEQYF. This chain connects TRBV7-9 to TRBJ2-7; TRBD1 matches at 11 bases. V lost 5 bases to trimming and J lost 7 bases; unmatched junction nucleotides: 7. CDR3 size: 14 residues. Germline assignment: CDR1 SEHNR and CDR2 FQNEAQ (reference sequence).

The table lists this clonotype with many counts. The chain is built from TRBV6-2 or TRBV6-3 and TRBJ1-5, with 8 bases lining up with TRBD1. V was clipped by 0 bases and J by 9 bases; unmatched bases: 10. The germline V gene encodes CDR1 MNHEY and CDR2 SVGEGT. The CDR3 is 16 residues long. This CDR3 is CASSYSPGQVQGPQHF. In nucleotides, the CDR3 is TGTGCCAGCAGTTACTCACCGGGACAGGTGCAAGGGCCCCAGCATTTT.

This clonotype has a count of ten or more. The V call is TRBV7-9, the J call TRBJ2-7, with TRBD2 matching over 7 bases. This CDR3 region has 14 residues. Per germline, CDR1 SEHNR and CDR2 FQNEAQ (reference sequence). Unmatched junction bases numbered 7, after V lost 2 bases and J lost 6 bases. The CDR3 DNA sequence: TGTGCCAGCAGCTTAATCGCGGGAGACAGCGAGCAGTACTTC. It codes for CASSLIAGDSEQYF.

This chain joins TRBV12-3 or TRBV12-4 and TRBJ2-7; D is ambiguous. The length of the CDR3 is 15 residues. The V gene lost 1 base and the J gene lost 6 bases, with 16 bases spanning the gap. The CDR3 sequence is CASSLGDGVLAEQYF. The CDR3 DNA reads TGTGCCAGCAGTTTAGGGGATGGCGTCCTCGCCGAGCAGTACTTC.

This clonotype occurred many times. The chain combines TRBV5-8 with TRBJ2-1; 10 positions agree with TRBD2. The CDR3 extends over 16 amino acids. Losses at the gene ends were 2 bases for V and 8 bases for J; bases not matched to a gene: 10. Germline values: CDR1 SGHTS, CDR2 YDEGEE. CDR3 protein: CASSFSGTSAWYEQFF. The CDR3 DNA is TGTGCCAGCAGCTTCTCCGGGACTAGCGCCTGGTATGAGCAGTTCTTC.

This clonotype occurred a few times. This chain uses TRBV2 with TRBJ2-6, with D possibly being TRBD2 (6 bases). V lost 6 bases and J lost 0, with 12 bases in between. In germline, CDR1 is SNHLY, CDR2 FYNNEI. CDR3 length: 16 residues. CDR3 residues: CASRRGLISGANVLTF. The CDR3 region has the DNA TGTGCCAGCAGAAGGGGACTCATCTCTGGGGCCAACGTCCTGACTTTC.

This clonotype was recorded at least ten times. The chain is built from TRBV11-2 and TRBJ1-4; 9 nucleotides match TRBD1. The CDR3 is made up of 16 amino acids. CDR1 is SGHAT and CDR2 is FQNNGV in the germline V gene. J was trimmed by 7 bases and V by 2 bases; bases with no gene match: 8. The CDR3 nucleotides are TGTGCCAGCAGCTTACGACAGGGGGAGTTCTCTGAAAAACTGTTTTTT. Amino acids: CASSLRQGEFSEKLFF.

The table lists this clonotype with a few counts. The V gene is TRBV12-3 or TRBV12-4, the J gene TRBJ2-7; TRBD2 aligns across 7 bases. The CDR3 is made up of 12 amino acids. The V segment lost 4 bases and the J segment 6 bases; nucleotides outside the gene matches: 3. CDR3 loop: CASSWRGSEQYF. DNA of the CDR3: TGTGCCAGCAGTTGGCGCGGGAGCGAGCAGTACTTC.

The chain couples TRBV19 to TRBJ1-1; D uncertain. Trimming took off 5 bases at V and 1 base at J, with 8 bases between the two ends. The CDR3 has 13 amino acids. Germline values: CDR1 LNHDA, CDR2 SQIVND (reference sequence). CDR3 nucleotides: TGTGCCAGTAGTTCCAGAGAGAACACTGAAGCTTTCTTT. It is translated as CASSSRENTEAFF.

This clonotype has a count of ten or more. The CDR3 sequence is CASSLGTWSQPQHF. CDR3 sequence (DNA): TGTGCCAGCAGCTTGGGGACATGGTCTCAGCCCCAGCATTTT. The chain recombines TRBV5-8 with TRBJ1-5, with D possibly TRBD1 on 5 matching bases. The V end lost 0 bases, the J end lost 6 bases, and 10 bases lay between the germline ends. CDR1 is SGHTS and CDR2 is YDEGEE in the germline V gene. This CDR3 contains 14 residues.

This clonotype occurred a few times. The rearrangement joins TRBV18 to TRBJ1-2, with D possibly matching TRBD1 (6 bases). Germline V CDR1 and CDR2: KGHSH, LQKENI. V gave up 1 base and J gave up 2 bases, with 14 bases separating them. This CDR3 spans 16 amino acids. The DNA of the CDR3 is TGTGCCAGCTCACCACGCTGGGACACCCTAAACTATGGCTACACCTTC. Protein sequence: CASSPRWDTLNYGYTF.

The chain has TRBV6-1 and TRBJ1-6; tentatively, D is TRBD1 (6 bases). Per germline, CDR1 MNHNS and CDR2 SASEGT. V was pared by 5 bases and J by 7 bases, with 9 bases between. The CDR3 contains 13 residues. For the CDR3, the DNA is TGTGCCAGCAGTCAGGACAGAAATTCACCCCTCCACTTT. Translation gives CASSQDRNSPLHF.

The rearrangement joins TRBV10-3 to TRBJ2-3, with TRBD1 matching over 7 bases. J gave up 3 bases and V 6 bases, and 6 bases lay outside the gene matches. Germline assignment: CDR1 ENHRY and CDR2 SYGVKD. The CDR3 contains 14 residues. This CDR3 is CAIRETGLTDTQYF. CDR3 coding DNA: TGTGCCATCAGAGAGACAGGGTTGACAGATACGCAGTATTTT.

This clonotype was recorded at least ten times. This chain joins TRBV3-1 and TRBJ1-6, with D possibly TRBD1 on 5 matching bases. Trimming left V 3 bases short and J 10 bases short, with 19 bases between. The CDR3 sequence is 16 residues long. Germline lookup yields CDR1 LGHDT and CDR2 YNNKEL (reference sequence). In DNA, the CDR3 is TGTGCCAGCAGCCAGGGGGGGTCCCCCCGTGGATCACCCCTCCACTTT. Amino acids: CASSQGGSPRGSPLHF.

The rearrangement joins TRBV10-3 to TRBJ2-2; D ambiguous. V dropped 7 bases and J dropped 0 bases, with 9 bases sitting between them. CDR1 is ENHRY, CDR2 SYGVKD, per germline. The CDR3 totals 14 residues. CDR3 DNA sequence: TGTGCCATCACCCAGGATACGAACACCGGGGAGCTGTTTTTT. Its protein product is CAITQDTNTGELFF.

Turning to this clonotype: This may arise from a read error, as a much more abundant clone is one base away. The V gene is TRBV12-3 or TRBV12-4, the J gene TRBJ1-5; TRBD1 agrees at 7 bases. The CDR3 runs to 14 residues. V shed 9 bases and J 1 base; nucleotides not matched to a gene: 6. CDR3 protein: CASYKGASNQPQHF. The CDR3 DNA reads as TGTGCCAGTTATAAGGGGGCAAGCAATCAGCCCCAGCATTTT.